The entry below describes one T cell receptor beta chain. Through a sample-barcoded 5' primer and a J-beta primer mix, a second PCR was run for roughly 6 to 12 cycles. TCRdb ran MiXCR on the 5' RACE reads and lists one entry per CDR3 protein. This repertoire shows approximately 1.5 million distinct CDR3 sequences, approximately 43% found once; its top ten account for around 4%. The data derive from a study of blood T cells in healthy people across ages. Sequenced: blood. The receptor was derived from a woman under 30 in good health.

The CDR3 nucleotides are TGTGCCAGCAGGTTCGGGAAGATCGCCTACGAGCAGTACTTC. This gives the protein CASRFGKIAYEQYF. The rearrangement joins TRBV28 to TRBJ2-4; perhaps TRBD2 as D (5 bases). The DNA end is a closer match to TRBJ2-7, so the J assignment may be wrong. The CDR3 is 14 amino acids. Germline V gene sequence: CDR1 MDHEN, CDR2 SYDVKM.